The next 9 T cell receptor beta chains were all read from a single sample in a study of T-cell reconstitution after alpha-beta-depleted transplantation in children. TCRbeta library preparation incorporated unique molecular identifiers. TCRdb processed the PCR reads anew with MiXCR; each CDR3 protein has one entry. The sample shows 800,000 to 1,000,000 distinct CDR3 sequences, roughly 29% of them seen only once. Material: PBMCs, mostly from graft donor cells, obtained 360 days after TCRalphabeta/CD19-depleted stem cell transplant. The receptor source for this set is a boy under two years old who had a stem cell transplant for SCID, so the T cells may come from the graft donor.

The chain's CDR3 is CASGQGGSEKLFF. Here the CDR3 DNA reads TGTGCCAGCGGGCAGGGTGGGAGTGAAAAACTGTTTTTT. This sequence joins TRBV7-2 and TRBJ1-4; D possibly corresponds to TRBD1 (5 bases). The ends were cut back, 8 bases at V and 7 bases at J, with 14 bases in the middle. Germline CDR1 SGHTA, CDR2 FQGNSA. CDR3 length: 13 residues.

This clonotype came up many times. This chain connects TRBV12-3 or TRBV12-4 to TRBJ1-2, with 8 bases aligning to TRBD1. This CDR3 has 13 amino acids. V was clipped by 3 bases and J by 5 bases; unmatched bases: 2. CDR3 amino acids: CASSLDRVYGYTF. The CDR3 DNA sequence: TGTGCCAGCAGTTTGGACAGGGTATATGGCTACACCTTC.

This clonotype appeared a few times. The chain couples TRBV20-1 to TRBJ2-3; D unclear. There are 11 residues in the CDR3. CDR1 DFQATT and CDR2 SNEGSKA come from the germline V gene (reference sequence). Deletions cut 2 bases from V and 5 bases from J, with 5 bases between. The CDR3 is CSARPGDTQYF. DNA for the CDR3: TGCAGTGCTAGACCCGGAGATACGCAGTATTTT.

The rearrangement joins TRBV9 to TRBJ2-3, with a tentative D call TRBD2 (6 bases). CDR1 is SGDLS, CDR2 YYNGEE, per germline. Trimming pared 0 bases from V and 3 bases from J, leaving 11 bases between. The CDR3 is 15 amino acids. The CDR3 bases are TGTGCCAGCAGCGTAGTTCCAGGGAGGACAGATACGCAGTATTTT. This encodes CASSVVPGRTDTQYF.

The genes are TRBV20-1 and TRBJ2-6; unclear D gene. The CDR3 totals 15 residues. The germline CDR1 and CDR2 sequences are DFQATT and SNEGSKA (reference sequence). Trimming shortened V by 3 bases and J by 0 bases, and 9 bases separated the two germline ends. DNA for the CDR3: TGCAGTGCTAGTTACACGGACTCTGGGGCCAACGTCCTGACTTTC. It is translated as CSASYTDSGANVLTF.

The chain recombines TRBV12-3 or TRBV12-4 with TRBJ2-3; 9 nucleotides agree with TRBD2. V was pared by 5 bases and J by 0 bases, with 6 bases of the junction left unmatched. This CDR3 is built from 16 residues. The CDR3 nucleotides read TGTGCCAGCAGTCCGATAGCGGGGGCTAGCACAGATACGCAGTATTTT. Translating it yields CASSPIAGASTDTQYF.

This clonotype was seen a handful of times. The rearrangement uses TRBV5-1 and TRBJ2-1; 8 bases are shared with TRBD1. Germline V lookup: CDR1 SGHRS, CDR2 YFSETQ. The CDR3 runs 15 residues. V lost 4 bases to trimming and J lost 5 bases; unmatched junction nucleotides: 8. The CDR3 DNA reads TGCGCCAGCAGCCCCGGACAGGGTAAGGACAATGAGCAGTTCTTC. Residues: CASSPGQGKDNEQFF.

This clonotype was observed a few times. The gene calls are TRBV5-1 and TRBJ2-1, with 7 nucleotides matching TRBD2. Germline V CDR1 and CDR2: SGHRS, YFSETQ. This CDR3 is built from 13 residues. J lost 10 bases, V lost 4 bases, and 8 bases had no gene match. The CDR3 coding sequence is TGCGCCAGCAGCCTCGCCGGGACTACGGAGCAGTTCTTC. It codes for CASSLAGTTEQFF.

V and J are TRBV6-5 and TRBJ2-1; 12 bases align to TRBD2. Trimming took 6 bases from V and 3 from J; bases not matched to a gene: 6. Looked up from germline, CDR1 is MNHEY and CDR2 is SVGAGI. CDR3 length: 16 residues. CDR3 DNA sequence: TGTGCCAGCAGCCTGACTAGCGGGGGACACTACAATGAGCAGTTCTTC. Its protein product is CASSLTSGGHYNEQFF.